These 12 T cell receptor beta chains originate from one sample sequenced in a study of blood T cell repertoires in COVID-19. Sequenced by immunoSEQ multiplex PCR; TCRdb stores in-frame clones only, minus some. The sample consists of 250,000 to 300,000 clones, roughly 88% of them appearing once. The sample comprised PBMCs or T cells enriched from blood (not recorded which). The receptors come from a woman between 40 and 50 years old with acute COVID-19.

The CDR3 loop is CASSFWRGDTEAFF. Written as DNA, the CDR3 is TGTGCCAGCAGTTTTTGGAGGGGTGACACTGAAGCTTTCTTT. The rearrangement joins TRBV27 to TRBJ1-1; possibly TRBD1 for D (5 bases). The CDR3 spans 14 residues. From germline, CDR1 is MNHEY and CDR2 SMNVEV (reference sequence). V was clipped by 3 bases and J by 3 bases, with 11 bases between them.

The V call is TRBV28, the J call TRBJ1-5, with 8 bases lining up with TRBD1. This CDR3 has 15 residues. Per germline, CDR1 MDHEN and CDR2 SYDVKM. For the CDR3, the DNA is TGTGCTACAACAGGGGGTAGTTTAGGTAATCAGCCCCAGCATTTT. Its translation is CATTGGSLGNQPQHF.

This clone was recorded only once. This rearrangement joins TRBV5-1 to TRBJ1-4, with D possibly matching TRBD1 (6 bases). This CDR3 is built from 15 residues. Germline CDR1 and CDR2: SGHRS and YFSETQ. V was shortened by 2 bases and J by 7 bases, with 15 bases between the two germline ends. The CDR3 nucleotides read TGCGCCAGCAGCTTCTCTAGTACAGGGAGTGAAAAACTGTTTTTT. It translates to CASSFSSTGSEKLFF.

The chain joins TRBV6-6 to TRBJ1-4, with 9 bases identical to TRBD1. This CDR3 is 13 amino acids long. Germline values: CDR1 MNHNY, CDR2 SVGAGI (reference sequence). V lost 10 bases to trimming and J lost 7 bases; unmatched junction nucleotides: 7. The chain's CDR3 is CATKQGAGEKLFF. CDR3 sequence (DNA): TGTGCCACAAAACAGGGGGCAGGTGAAAAACTGTTTTTT.

The V call is TRBV5-1, the J call TRBJ1-3; TRBD1 matches at 7 bases. Germline lookup yields CDR1 SGHRS and CDR2 YFSETQ. V dropped 3 bases and J dropped 7; count of bases not matched to a gene: 4. The CDR3 is 13 residues long. CDR3: CASSSEGANTIYF. CDR3 in DNA: TGCGCCAGCAGCTCCGAGGGGGCCAACACCATATATTTT.

The CDR3 sequence is CASSRGYSNQPQHF. CDR3 DNA sequence: TGTGCCAGCAGTCGGGGTTATAGCAATCAGCCCCAGCATTTT. The gene calls are TRBV6-5 and TRBJ1-5; no clear D gene. The germline gives CDR1 MNHEY, CDR2 SVGAGI. This CDR3 is 14 amino acids long. Trimming cost V 5 bases and J 0 bases, with 8 bases left between them.

The chain carries TRBV5-6 and TRBJ1-6; TRBD1 agrees at 9 bases. Germline CDR1 and CDR2: SGHDT and YYEEEE. The V segment lost 3 bases and the J segment 10 bases; nucleotides outside the gene matches: 5. This CDR3 spans 14 amino acids. The CDR3 DNA reads TGTGCCAGCAGCTACAGGGGGCTCGAATCACCCCTCCACTTT. As protein: CASSYRGLESPLHF.

CDR3 region: CATSRDRRGTQNTGELFF. CDR3 nucleotides: TGTGCCACCAGCAGAGATCGTCGGGGTACTCAGAACACCGGGGAGCTGTTTTTT. The rearrangement uses TRBV15 and TRBJ2-2; D possibly corresponds to TRBD2 (5 bases). Trimming took 0 bases from V and 1 from J, leaving 15 bases between them. Germline V lookup: CDR1 LNHNV, CDR2 YYDKDF (reference sequence). The CDR3 spans 18 residues.

To note about this clone: The same CDR3 arises from other DNA sequences in this sample as well. The chain carries TRBV5-1 and TRBJ2-5, with 9 positions matching TRBD1. J was trimmed by 4 bases and V by 3 bases; bases with no gene match: 4. This CDR3 spans 14 amino acids. CDR1 is SGHRS, CDR2 YFSETQ, per germline. The CDR3 DNA sequence: TGCGCCAGCAGCTCGGGACAGGGACGAGAGACCCAGTACTTC. As protein: CASSSGQGRETQYF.

The chain employs TRBV28 and TRBJ2-7, with TRBD1 as a possible D gene (6 bases). This CDR3 has 14 amino acids. Looked up from germline, CDR1 is MDHEN and CDR2 is SYDVKM. With 2 bases removed from V and 4 bases from J, the gap between germline ends came to 12 bases. DNA for the CDR3: TGTGCCAGCAGTTTAATCAGGGGAGATTACGAGCAGTACTTC. Translation gives CASSLIRGDYEQYF.

The rearrangement links TRBV11-1 to TRBJ2-7; 9 bases agree with TRBD1. CDR3 size: 13 residues. From germline, CDR1 is SGHAT and CDR2 FQDESV (reference sequence). Losses at the gene ends were 3 bases for V and 6 bases for J; bases not matched to a gene: 3. This chain's CDR3 is CASSLDRGGEQYF. DNA for the CDR3: TGTGCCAGCAGCTTGGACAGGGGTGGCGAGCAGTACTTC. The variable domain in full, completed from reference TRBV11-1 and TRBJ2-7, reads EAEVAQSPRYKITEKSQAVAFWCDPISGHATLYWYRQILGQGPELLVQFQDESVVDDSQLPKDRFSAERLKGVDSTLKIQPAELGDSAMYLCASSLDRGGEQYFGPGTRLTVT.

V usage is TRBV7-2 and J usage is TRBJ1-1; the match to TRBD1 covers 9 bases. The germline V gene encodes CDR1 SGHTA and CDR2 FQGNSA. There are 14 residues in the CDR3. With 5 bases clipped from V and 5 bases from J, the junction kept 6 bases outside the gene matches. The CDR3 DNA reads TGTGCCAGCAGCCGGGGACAGGGTTTTACTGAAGCTTTCTTT. Residues: CASSRGQGFTEAFF.